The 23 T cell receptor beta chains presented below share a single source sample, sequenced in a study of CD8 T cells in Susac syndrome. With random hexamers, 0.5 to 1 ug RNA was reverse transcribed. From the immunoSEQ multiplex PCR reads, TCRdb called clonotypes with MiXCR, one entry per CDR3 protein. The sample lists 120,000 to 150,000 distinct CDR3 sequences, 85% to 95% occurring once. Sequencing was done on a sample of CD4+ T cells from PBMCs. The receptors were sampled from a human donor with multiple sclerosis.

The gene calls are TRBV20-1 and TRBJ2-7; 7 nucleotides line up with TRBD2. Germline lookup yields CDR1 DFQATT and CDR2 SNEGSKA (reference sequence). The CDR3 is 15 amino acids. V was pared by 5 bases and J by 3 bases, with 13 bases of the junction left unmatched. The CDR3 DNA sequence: TGCAGTGCTCCCGGGGAGTCGGCGGGAGTCTACGAGCAGTACTTC. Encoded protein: CSAPGESAGVYEQYF.

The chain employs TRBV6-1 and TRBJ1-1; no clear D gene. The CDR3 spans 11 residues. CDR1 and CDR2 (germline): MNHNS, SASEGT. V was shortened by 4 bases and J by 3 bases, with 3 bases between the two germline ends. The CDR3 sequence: CASSVHTEAFF. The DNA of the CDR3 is TGTGCCAGCAGTGTGCACACTGAAGCTTTCTTT.

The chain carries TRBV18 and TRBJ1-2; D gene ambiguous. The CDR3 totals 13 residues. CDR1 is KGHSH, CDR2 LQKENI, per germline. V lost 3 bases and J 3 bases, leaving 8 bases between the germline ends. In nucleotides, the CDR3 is TGTGCCAGCTCACCGGGCGCCGACTATGGCTACACCTTC. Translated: CASSPGADYGYTF.

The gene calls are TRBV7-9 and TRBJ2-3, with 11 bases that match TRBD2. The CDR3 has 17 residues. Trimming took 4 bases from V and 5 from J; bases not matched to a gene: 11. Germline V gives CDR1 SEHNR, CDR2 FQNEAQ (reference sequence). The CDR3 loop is CASSSLIAGGPIDTQYF. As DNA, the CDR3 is TGTGCCAGCAGCTCCCTAATAGCGGGGGGGCCTATAGATACGCAGTATTTT.

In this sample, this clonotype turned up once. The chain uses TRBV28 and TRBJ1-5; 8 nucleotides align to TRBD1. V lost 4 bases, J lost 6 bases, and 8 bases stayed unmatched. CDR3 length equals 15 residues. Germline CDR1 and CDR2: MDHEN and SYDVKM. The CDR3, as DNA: TGTGCCAGCAGTTCCCCCGGACAGGGTACTCAGCCCCAGCATTTT. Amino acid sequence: CASSSPGQGTQPQHF.

The CDR3 DNA reads TGTGCCAGCAGCCAAGACCCTACTAGCGGGAGCACAGATACGCAGTATTTT. Translating gives CASSQDPTSGSTDTQYF. The V gene is TRBV3-1, the J gene TRBJ2-3, with TRBD2 matching 9 bases. The CDR3 has 17 amino acids. Trimming took 0 bases from V and 0 from J; bases not matched to a gene: 4. The germline CDR1 and CDR2 sequences are LGHDT and YNNKEL (reference sequence).

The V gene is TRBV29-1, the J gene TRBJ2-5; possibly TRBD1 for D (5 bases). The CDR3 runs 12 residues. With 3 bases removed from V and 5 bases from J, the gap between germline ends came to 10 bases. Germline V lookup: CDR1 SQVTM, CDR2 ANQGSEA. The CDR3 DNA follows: TGCAGCGTTGACAGGGTCCGGGAGACCCAGTACTTC. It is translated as CSVDRVRETQYF.

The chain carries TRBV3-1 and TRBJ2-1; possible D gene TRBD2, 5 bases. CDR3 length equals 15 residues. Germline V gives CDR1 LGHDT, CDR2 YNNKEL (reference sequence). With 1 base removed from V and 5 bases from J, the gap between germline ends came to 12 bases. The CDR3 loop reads CASSQVAVAHNEQFF. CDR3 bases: TGTGCCAGCAGCCAAGTGGCGGTAGCGCACAATGAGCAGTTCTTC.

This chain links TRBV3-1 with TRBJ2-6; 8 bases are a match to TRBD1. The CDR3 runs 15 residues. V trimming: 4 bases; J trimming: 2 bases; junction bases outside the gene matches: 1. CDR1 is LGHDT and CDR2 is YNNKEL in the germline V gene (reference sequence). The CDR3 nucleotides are TGTGCCAGCAGCCCGACAGGGGCTGGGGCCAACGTCCTGACTTTC. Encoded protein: CASSPTGAGANVLTF. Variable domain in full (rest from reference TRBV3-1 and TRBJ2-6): DTAVSQTPKYLVTQMGNDKSIKCEQNLGHDTMYWYKQDSKKFLKIMFSYNNKELIINETVPNRFSPKSPDKAHLNLHINSLELGDSAVYFCASSPTGAGANVLTFGAGSRLTVL.

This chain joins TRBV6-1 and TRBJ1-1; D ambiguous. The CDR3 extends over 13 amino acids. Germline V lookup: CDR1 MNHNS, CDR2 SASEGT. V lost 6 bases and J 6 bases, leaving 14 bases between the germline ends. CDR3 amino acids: CASRGWRSPEAFF. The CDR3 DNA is TGTGCCAGCAGAGGATGGAGGAGCCCTGAAGCTTTCTTT.

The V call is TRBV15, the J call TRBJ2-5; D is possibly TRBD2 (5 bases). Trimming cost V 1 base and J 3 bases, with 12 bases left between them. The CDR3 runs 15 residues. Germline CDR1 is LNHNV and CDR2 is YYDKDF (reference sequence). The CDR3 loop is CATSRATGLEETQYF. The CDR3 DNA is TGTGCCACCAGCAGAGCTACCGGACTGGAAGAGACCCAGTACTTC. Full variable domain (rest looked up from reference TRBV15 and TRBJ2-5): DAMVIQNPRYQVTQFGKPVTLSCSQTLNHNVMYWYQQKSSQAPKLLFHYYDKDFNNEADTPDNFQSRRPNTSFCFLDIRSPGLGDTAMYLCATSRATGLEETQYFGPGTRLLVL.

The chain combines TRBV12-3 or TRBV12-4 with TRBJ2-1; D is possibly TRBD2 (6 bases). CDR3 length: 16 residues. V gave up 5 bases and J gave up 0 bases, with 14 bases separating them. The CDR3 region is CASSGRSGSSYNEQFF. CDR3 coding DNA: TGTGCCAGCAGTGGACGGTCCGGGAGCTCCTACAATGAGCAGTTCTTC.

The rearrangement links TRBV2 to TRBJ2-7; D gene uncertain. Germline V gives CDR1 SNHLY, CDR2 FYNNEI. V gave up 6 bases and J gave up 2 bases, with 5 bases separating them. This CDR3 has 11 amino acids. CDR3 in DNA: TGTGCCAGCAGGAACACCTACGAGCAGTACTTC. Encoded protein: CASRNTYEQYF.

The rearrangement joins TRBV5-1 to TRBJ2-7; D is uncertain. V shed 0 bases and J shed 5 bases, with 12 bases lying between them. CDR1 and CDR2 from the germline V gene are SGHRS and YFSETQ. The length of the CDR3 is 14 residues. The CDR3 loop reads CASSLAASRHEQYF. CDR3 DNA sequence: TGCGCCAGCAGCTTGGCGGCCTCACGACACGAGCAGTACTTC.

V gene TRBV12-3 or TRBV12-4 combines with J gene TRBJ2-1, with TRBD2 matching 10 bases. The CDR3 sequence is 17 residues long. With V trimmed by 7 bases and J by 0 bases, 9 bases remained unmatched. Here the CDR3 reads CASIPSGSRASYNEQFF. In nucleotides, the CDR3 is TGTGCCAGCATACCTAGCGGGAGCCGCGCCTCCTACAATGAGCAGTTCTTC.

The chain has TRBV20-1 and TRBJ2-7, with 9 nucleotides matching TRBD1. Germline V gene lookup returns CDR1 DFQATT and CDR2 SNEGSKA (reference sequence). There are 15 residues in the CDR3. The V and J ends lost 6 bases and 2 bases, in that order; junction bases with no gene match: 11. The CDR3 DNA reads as TGCAGTGCCCGCGCGGACAGGGGAATTCCCTACGAGCAGTACTTC. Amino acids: CSARADRGIPYEQYF.

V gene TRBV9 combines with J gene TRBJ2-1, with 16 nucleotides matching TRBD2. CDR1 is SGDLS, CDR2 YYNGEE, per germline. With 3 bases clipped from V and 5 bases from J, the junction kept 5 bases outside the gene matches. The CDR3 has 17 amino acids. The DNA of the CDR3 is TGTGCCAGCAGCGCCGGGACTAGCGGGGGGGCCCACAATGAGCAGTTCTTC. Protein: CASSAGTSGGAHNEQFF. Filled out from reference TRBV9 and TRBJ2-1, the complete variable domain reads DSGVTQTPKHLITATGQRVTLRCSPRSGDLSVYWYQQSLDQGLQFLIQYYNGEERAKGNILERFSAQQFPDLHSELNLSSLELGDSALYFCASSAGTSGGAHNEQFFGPGTRLTVL.

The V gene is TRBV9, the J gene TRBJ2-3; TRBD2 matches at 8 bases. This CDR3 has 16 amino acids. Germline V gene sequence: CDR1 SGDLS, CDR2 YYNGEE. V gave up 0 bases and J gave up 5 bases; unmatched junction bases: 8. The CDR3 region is CASSVVGSGVGDTQYF. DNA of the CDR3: TGTGCCAGCAGCGTAGTGGGTAGCGGGGTTGGAGATACGCAGTATTTT.

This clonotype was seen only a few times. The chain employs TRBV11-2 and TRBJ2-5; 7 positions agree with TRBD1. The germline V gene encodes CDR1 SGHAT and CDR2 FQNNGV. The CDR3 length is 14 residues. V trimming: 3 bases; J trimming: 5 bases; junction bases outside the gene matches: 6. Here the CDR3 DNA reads TGTGCCAGCAGCTTCCAGGACAGGCAGGAGACCCAGTACTTC. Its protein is CASSFQDRQETQYF.

CDR3 DNA: TGTGCCAGCTCACAAAATCAGGGGAACACAGATACGCAGTATTTT. Amino acids: CASSQNQGNTDTQYF. V usage is TRBV18 and J usage is TRBJ2-3; TRBD1 is a possible D gene (6 bases). Germline CDR1 KGHSH, CDR2 LQKENI. Trimming took 4 bases from V and 2 from J, leaving 13 bases between them. This CDR3 has 15 amino acids.

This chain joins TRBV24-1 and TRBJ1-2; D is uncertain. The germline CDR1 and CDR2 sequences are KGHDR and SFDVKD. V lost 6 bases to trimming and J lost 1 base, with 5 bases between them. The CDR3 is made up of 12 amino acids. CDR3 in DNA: TGTGCCACCAGTCCGGATAACTATGGCTACACCTTC. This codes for CATSPDNYGYTF.

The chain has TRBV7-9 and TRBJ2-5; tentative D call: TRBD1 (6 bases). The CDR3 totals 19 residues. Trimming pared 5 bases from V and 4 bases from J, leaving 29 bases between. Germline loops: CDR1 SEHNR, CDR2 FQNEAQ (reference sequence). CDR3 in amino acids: CASSLDPGAARPGTETQYF. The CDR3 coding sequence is TGTGCCAGCAGCCTCGACCCAGGGGCCGCCCGGCCGGGCACAGAGACCCAGTACTTC.

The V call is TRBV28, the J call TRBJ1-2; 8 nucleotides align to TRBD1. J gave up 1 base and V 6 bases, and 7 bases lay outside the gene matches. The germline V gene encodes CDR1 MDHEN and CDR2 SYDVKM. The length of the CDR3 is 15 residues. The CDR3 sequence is CASSGQGAGNYGYTF. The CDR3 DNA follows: TGTGCCAGCAGCGGGCAGGGGGCGGGTAACTATGGCTACACCTTC.